The 16 T cell receptor beta chains presented below share a single source sample, sequenced in a study of T cells in narcolepsy. Here immunoSEQ multiplex PCR was the method, and the copy in TCRdb shows in-frame clones only, minus some. The sample consists of around 31,000 clones, around 78% of them appearing once. The sequenced material came from CD45RA- memory CD4+ T cells from PBMCs. The receptors shown here come from a human donor with narcolepsy.

The rearrangement links TRBV7-6 to TRBJ1-1; TRBD1 is a possible D gene (5 bases). The germline V and J ends were trimmed by 3 bases and 1 base, with 9 bases remaining between them. Looked up from germline, CDR1 is SGHVS and CDR2 is FNYEAQ. The CDR3 is 14 amino acids. This chain's CDR3 is CASSLAGQNTEAFF. DNA of the CDR3: TGTGCCAGCAGCTTGGCTGGACAGAACACTGAAGCTTTCTTT.

The chain recombines TRBV7-8 with TRBJ1-2; D might be TRBD1 (5 bases). Germline V gene sequence: CDR1 SGHVS, CDR2 FQNEAQ. The CDR3 spans 15 residues. Trimming pared 2 bases from V and 3 bases from J, leaving 13 bases between. The chain's CDR3 is CASSLNPGYDYGYTF. CDR3 DNA: TGTGCCAGCAGCTTAAACCCAGGGTATGACTATGGCTACACCTTC.

The chain recombines TRBV11-2 with TRBJ2-1, with D possibly being TRBD2 (6 bases). CDR1 and CDR2 (germline): SGHAT, FQNNGV. Trimming removed 4 bases at V and 4 bases at J, with 14 bases between. The CDR3 totals 15 residues. The CDR3 is CASSYDGSAYNEQFF. The CDR3 DNA is TGTGCCAGCAGCTATGACGGGAGTGCGTACAATGAGCAGTTCTTC.

V usage is TRBV21-1 and J usage is TRBJ2-1; the table gives TRBD2 as D, unverified against the DNA. TRBV21-1 is given as a pseudogene. CDR3 length equals 16 residues. The CDR3 reads CASSKVRTGSYNEQFF. The DNA of the CDR3 is TGTGCCAGCAGCAAAGTACGAACTGGCTCCTACAATGAGCAGTTCTTC.

This clone was seen a single time. V usage is TRBV6-6 and J usage is TRBJ1-1; D is perhaps TRBD1 (5 bases). The CDR3 spans 13 residues. Germline V gene data show CDR1 as MNHNY and CDR2 as SVGAGI (reference sequence). V was trimmed by 7 bases and J by 5 bases, leaving 14 bases between them. CDR3: CASTPLGGTEAFF. The CDR3 DNA reads as TGTGCCAGCACCCCTTTGGGGGGAACTGAAGCTTTCTTT.

The V call is TRBV9, the J call TRBJ2-7; 11 positions match TRBD2. V trimming: 8 bases; J trimming: 5 bases; junction bases outside the gene matches: 18. The CDR3 sequence is 17 residues long. Germline CDR1 SGDLS, CDR2 YYNGEE. DNA for the CDR3: TGTGCCAGATCCGACCCATTCCCTAGCGGGAGGCTGAACGAGCAGTACTTC. Its protein product is CARSDPFPSGRLNEQYF.

This clone has a handful of counts. This rearrangement joins TRBV30 to TRBJ1-6; 7 positions match TRBD1. The CDR3 covers 15 residues. V was pared by 0 bases and J by 5 bases, with 4 bases of the junction left unmatched. Germline-derived CDR1 and CDR2 are GTSNPN and SVGIG (reference sequence). CDR3 region: CAWSVGDRDNSPLHF. The CDR3 DNA reads TGTGCCTGGAGTGTTGGGGACAGAGATAATTCACCCCTCCACTTT.

The chain couples TRBV7-4 to TRBJ2-1, with D tentatively TRBD2 (6 bases). The V gene lost 5 bases and the J gene lost 7 bases, with 24 bases spanning the gap. Germline CDR1 SGHVT, CDR2 SQSDAQ. The CDR3 has 17 amino acids. The CDR3 sequence: CASSPIPHDGSPNEQFF. The CDR3, as DNA: TGTGCCAGCAGCCCAATCCCCCATGACGGGAGTCCGAATGAGCAGTTCTTC.

This chain joins TRBV4-1 and TRBJ2-2; D is possibly TRBD1 or TRBD2 (6 bases each). This CDR3 is built from 15 residues. V lost 0 bases, J lost 4 bases, and 9 bases lay in between. Germline V lookup: CDR1 MGHRA, CDR2 YSYEKL. The CDR3 protein is CASSQEQGGTGELFF. CDR3 nucleotide sequence: TGCGCCAGCAGCCAAGAACAGGGAGGCACCGGGGAGCTGTTTTTT.

This chain connects TRBV7-2 to TRBJ2-1; TRBD1 agrees at 8 bases. Germline V gives CDR1 SGHTA, CDR2 FQGNSA. The V segment lost 4 bases and the J segment 4 bases; nucleotides outside the gene matches: 6. CDR3 length equals 15 residues. CDR3 bases: TGTGCCAGCAGCTCGGACGACAGGGGATACAATGAGCAGTTCTTC. It yields the protein CASSSDDRGYNEQFF.

The V call is TRBV18, the J call TRBJ2-7, with D possibly called TRBD1 or TRBD2 (6 bases each). In germline, CDR1 is KGHSH, CDR2 LQKENI. This CDR3 has 14 amino acids. Trimming stripped 6 bases from V and 3 bases from J, with 15 bases between. CDR3 DNA: TGTGCCAGCTCCCCAGGGGACTTGGTCTACGAGCAGTACTTC. Its translation is CASSPGDLVYEQYF. The entire variable domain, with the rest obtained from reference TRBV18 and TRBJ2-7, is as follows: NAGVMQNPRHLVRRRGQEARLRCSPMKGHSHVYWYRQLPEEGLKFMVYLQKENIIDESGMPKERFSAEFPKEGPSILRIQQVVRGDSAAYFCASSPGDLVYEQYFGPGTRLTVT.

The chain carries TRBV4-2 and TRBJ2-1; 10 nucleotides align to TRBD2. Trimming removed 4 bases from V and 2 bases from J; junction bases left unmatched: 5. The germline V gene has CDR1 LGHNA and CDR2 YNFKEQ. The CDR3 loop spans 16 amino acids. The CDR3 region is CASSRILAGAYNEQFF. As DNA, the CDR3 is TGTGCCAGCAGCCGCATCCTAGCGGGGGCCTACAATGAGCAGTTCTTC.

The chain links TRBV6-6 to TRBJ1-1; D is possibly TRBD1 (5 bases). Trimming removed 6 bases from V and 8 bases from J, with 13 bases in between. The CDR3 consists of 12 residues. The V gene's germline CDR1 is MNHNY and CDR2 SVGAGI (reference sequence). As DNA, the CDR3 is TGTGCCAGCAGGAGCGGGGCCAGAGAAGCTTTCTTT. This sequence encodes CASRSGAREAFF.

The V gene is TRBV6-4, the J gene TRBJ1-1; no firm D call. Trimming pared 6 bases from V and 1 base from J, leaving 12 bases between. This CDR3 has 14 amino acids. Germline V gene data show CDR1 as MRHNA and CDR2 as SNTAGT. The CDR3 region is CASRTDGKNTEAFF. CDR3 DNA: TGTGCCAGCAGGACTGACGGCAAGAACACTGAAGCTTTCTTT.

CDR3: CASSGRAGTPYQPQHF. The CDR3, as DNA: TGTGCCAGCAGTGGAAGGGCCGGGACACCGTATCAGCCCCAGCATTTT. The chain has TRBV6-6 and TRBJ1-5; D is possibly TRBD1 (6 bases). The CDR3 spans 16 residues. V lost 5 bases and J 5 bases, leaving 19 bases between the germline ends. CDR1 MNHNY and CDR2 SVGAGI come from the germline V gene (reference sequence).

The chain links TRBV19 to TRBJ2-7; D unclear. Looked up from germline, CDR1 is LNHDA and CDR2 is SQIVND (reference sequence). The CDR3 spans 14 residues. V gave up 5 bases and J gave up 3 bases, with 14 bases separating them. CDR3 nucleotides: TGTGCCAGTAGTCAATCGGCAGGCCTCTACGAGCAGTACTTC. Translated, it gives CASSQSAGLYEQYF.